The 3 T cell receptor beta chains below come from one sample, sequenced in a study of blood T cell repertoires in COVID-19. The data were produced by immunoSEQ multiplex PCR, yet TCRdb's version contains in-frame clones alone and is incomplete. The sample records 140,000 to 150,000 clones, 88% being singletons. Sequencing input: peripheral blood. The source of these receptors is a human donor in a cohort sampled during active COVID-19.

J is TRBJ2-5 and V is TRBV7-8; TRBD2 matches at 7 bases. In germline, CDR1 is SGHVS, CDR2 FQNEAQ. The length of the CDR3 is 16 residues. The V and J ends lost 0 bases and 9 bases, in that order; junction bases with no gene match: 13. CDR3 amino acids: CASSLAGLRVGVAQYF. The CDR3 DNA reads as TGTGCCAGCAGCTTAGCGGGACTAAGGGTGGGGGTGGCCCAGTACTTC.

The chain combines TRBV3-1 (or the pseudogene TRBV3-2) with TRBJ1-4, with a tentative D call TRBD1 (5 bases). This CDR3 has 15 amino acids. The ends were cut back, 4 bases at V and 7 bases at J, with 16 bases in the middle. The germline gives CDR1 LGHDT, CDR2 YNNKEL (reference sequence). The CDR3 is CASSPQGEVSEKLFF. In DNA, the CDR3 is TGTGCCAGCAGCCCCCAGGGCGAGGTCAGTGAAAAACTGTTTTTT.

The chain carries TRBV5-5 and TRBJ2-3; 9 nucleotides agree with TRBD1. The CDR3 loop spans 16 amino acids. CDR1 SGHKS and CDR2 YYEKEE come from the germline V gene (reference sequence). V dropped 2 bases and J dropped 3; count of bases not matched to a gene: 7. CDR3 in amino acids: CASSFLPGQGTDTQYF. CDR3 sequence (DNA): TGTGCCAGCAGCTTTCTGCCGGGACAGGGAACAGATACGCAGTATTTT.